The sequence of this T cell receptor beta chain was determined in a study of shared clonotypes between healthy human individuals. Study at large: The study used three CD4 naive, three CD4 memory, two CD8 naive and one CD8 memory plate per donor.

The data were produced by immunoSEQ multiplex PCR, yet TCRdb's version contains in-frame clones alone and is incomplete. The table has about 1.1 million clones, approximately 78% seen once. To note about this clone: Its antigen is currently unknown.

The V end lost 1 base, the J end lost 2 bases, and 9 bases lay between the germline ends. The CDR3 length is 14 residues. Germline V gene sequence: CDR1 SGHRS, CDR2 YFSETQ. Findings and limits, study-wide: Across subsets, estimated richness was generally greater for naive than for memory populations. Clonotypes which were not shared had lower generation probabilities than clonotypes that all four donors shared.

The sequence was collected from a young man in good health. Some clones in this sample may be carry-over from other donors' samples. The sequenced sample consisted of memory CD4+ T cells from PBMCs. As for subset: CD45RA-negative fraction. This sequence joins TRBV5-1 and TRBJ2-5; perhaps TRBD2 as D (5 bases). The CDR3 region has the DNA TGCGCCAGCAGCTTGTACGGGGAACAAGAGACCCAGTACTTC. This gives the protein CASSLYGEQETQYF.